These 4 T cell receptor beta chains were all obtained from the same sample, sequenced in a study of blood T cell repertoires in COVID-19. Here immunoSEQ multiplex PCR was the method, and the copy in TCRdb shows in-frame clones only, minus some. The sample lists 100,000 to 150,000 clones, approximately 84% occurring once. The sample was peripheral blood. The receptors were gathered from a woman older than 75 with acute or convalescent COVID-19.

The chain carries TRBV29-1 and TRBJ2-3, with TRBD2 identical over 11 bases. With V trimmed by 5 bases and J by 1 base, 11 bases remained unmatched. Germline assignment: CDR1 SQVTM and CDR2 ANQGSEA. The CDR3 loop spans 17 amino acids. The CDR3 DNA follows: TGCAGCGTTCAGCGAATTGGGGGACTAGCGGGCACAGATACGCAGTATTTT. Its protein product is CSVQRIGGLAGTDTQYF.

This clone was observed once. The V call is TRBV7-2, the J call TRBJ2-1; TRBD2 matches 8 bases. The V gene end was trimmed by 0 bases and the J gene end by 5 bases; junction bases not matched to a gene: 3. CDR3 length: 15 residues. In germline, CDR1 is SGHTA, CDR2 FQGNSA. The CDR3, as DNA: TGTGCCAGCAGCTTAGCTAGCGGGAACAACAATGAGCAGTTCTTC. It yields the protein CASSLASGNNNEQFF.

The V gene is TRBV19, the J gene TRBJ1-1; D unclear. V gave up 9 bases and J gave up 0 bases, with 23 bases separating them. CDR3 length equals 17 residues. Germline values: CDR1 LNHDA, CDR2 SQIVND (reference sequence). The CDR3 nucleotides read TGTGCCAGCCCTACCCCCCCTAGGCGGAACCTGAACACTGAAGCTTTCTTT. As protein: CASPTPPRRNLNTEAFF.

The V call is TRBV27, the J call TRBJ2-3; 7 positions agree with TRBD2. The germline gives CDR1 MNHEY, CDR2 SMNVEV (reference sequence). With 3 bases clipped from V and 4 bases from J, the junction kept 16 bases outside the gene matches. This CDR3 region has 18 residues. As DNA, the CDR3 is TGTGCCAGCAGTTTTGGGGCACTACTAGCGACCCGCCCAGATACGCAGTATTTT. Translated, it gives CASSFGALLATRPDTQYF.